The text below deals with one T cell receptor (beta chain). The germline V gene encodes CDR1 LGHNA and CDR2 YNFKEQ. The length of the CDR3 is 17 residues. Trimming stripped 4 bases from V and 7 bases from J, with 23 bases between. This sample is part of a study of T cell responses to AZD1222 COVID-19 vaccine. The assay was immunoSEQ multiplex PCR, and TCRdb's table has in-frame clones only and misses some. The sample shows roughly 160,000 clones, roughly nine tenths of them seen only once. The genes are TRBV4-2 and TRBJ2-1; TRBD2 might be the D (5 bases). The sequence was obtained from an adult in good health. This material consisted of peripheral blood, taken on day 0 of AZD1222 vaccination. This CDR3 is CASSRGGVEGIINEQFF. CDR3 bases: TGTGCCAGCAGCCGAGGAGGCGTTGAGGGTATCATAAATGAGCAGTTCTTC.